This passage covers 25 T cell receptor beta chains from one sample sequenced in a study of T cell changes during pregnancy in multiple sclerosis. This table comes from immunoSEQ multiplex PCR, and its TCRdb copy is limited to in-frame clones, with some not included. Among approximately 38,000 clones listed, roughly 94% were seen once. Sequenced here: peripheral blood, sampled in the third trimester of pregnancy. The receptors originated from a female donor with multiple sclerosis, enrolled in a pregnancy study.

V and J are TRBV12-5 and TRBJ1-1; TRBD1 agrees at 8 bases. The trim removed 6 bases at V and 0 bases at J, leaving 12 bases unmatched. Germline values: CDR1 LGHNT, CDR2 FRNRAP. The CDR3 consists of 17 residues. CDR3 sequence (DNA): TGTGCTAGTGGGCTTAAGCAGGGGGCGGTCCTGAACACTGAAGCTTTCTTT. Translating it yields CASGLKQGAVLNTEAFF.

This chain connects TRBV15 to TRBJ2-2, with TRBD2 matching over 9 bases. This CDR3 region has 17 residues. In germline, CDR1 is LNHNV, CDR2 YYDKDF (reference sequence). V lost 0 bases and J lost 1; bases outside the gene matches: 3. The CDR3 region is CATSRDGAGGNTGELFF. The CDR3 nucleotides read TGTGCCACCAGCAGAGATGGAGCGGGAGGGAACACCGGGGAGCTGTTTTTT.

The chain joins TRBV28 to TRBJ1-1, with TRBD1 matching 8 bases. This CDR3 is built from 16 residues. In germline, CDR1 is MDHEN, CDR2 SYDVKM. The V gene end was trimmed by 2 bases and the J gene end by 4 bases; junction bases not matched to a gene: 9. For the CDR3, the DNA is TGTGCCAGCAGTTTAAGCGGGCGACAGGGGCTCACTGAAGCTTTCTTT. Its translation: CASSLSGRQGLTEAFF.

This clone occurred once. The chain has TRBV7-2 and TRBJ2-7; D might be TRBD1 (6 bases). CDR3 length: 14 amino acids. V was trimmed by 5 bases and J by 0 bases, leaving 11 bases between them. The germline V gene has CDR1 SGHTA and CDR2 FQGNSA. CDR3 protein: CASSNDRYSYEQYF. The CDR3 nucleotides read TGTGCCAGCAGCAACGACAGGTACTCCTACGAGCAGTACTTC.

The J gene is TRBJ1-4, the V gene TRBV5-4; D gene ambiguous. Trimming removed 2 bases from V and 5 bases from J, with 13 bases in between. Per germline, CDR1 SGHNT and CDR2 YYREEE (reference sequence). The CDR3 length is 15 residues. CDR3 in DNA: TGTGCCAGCAGCTTATTGGAGGCCCCCAATGAAAAACTGTTTTTT. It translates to CASSLLEAPNEKLFF.

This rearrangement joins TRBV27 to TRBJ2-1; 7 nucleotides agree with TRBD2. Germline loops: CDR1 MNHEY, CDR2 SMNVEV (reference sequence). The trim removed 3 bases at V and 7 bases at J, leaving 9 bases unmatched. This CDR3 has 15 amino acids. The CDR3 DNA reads TGTGCCAGCAGTTTCGGGGCTAGCGGTCAAAATGAGCAGTTCTTC. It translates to CASSFGASGQNEQFF.

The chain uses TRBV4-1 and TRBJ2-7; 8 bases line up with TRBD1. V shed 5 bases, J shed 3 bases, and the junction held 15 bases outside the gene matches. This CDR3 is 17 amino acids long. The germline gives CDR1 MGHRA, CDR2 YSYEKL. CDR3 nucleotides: TGCGCCAGCAGCAACTCTCCCGGGACAGGAGTGAGCTACGAGCAGTACTTC. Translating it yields CASSNSPGTGVSYEQYF.

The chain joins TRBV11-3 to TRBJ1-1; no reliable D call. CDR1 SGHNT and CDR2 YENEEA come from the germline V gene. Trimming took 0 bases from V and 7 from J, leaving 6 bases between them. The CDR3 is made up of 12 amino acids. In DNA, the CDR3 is TGTGCCAGCAGCTTAGATCCCTATGAAGCTTTCTTT. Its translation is CASSLDPYEAFF.

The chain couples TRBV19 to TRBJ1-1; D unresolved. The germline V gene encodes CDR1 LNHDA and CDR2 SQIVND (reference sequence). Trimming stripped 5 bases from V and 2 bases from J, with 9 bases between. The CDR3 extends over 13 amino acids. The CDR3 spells CASSGGKNTEAFF. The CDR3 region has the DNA TGTGCCAGTAGTGGCGGGAAAAACACTGAAGCTTTCTTT. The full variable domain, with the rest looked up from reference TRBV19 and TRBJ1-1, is DGGITQSPKYLFRKEGQNVTLSCEQNLNHDAMYWYRQDPGQGLRLIYYSQIVNDFQKGDIAEGYSVSREKKESFPLTVTSAQKNPTAFYLCASSGGKNTEAFFGQGTRLTVV.

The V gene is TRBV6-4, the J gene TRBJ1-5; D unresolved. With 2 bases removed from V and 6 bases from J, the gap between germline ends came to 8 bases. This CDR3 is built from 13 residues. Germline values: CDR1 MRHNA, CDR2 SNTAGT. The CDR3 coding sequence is TGTGCCAGCAGTGACAGGGCGGGTCAGCCCCAGCATTTT. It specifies CASSDRAGQPQHF.

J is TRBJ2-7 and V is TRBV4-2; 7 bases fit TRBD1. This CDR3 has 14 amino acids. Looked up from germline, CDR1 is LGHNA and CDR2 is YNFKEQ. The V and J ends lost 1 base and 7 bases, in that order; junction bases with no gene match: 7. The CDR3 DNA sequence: TGTGCCAGCAGCCAAGCCGAAGCGGACAGGGAGCAGTACTTC. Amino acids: CASSQAEADREQYF.

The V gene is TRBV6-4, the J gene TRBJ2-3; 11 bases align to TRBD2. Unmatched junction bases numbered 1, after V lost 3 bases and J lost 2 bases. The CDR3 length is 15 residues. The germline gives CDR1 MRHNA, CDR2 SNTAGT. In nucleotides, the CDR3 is TGTGCCAGCAGTGAGACTAGCGGGGCCACAGATACGCAGTATTTT. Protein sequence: CASSETSGATDTQYF.

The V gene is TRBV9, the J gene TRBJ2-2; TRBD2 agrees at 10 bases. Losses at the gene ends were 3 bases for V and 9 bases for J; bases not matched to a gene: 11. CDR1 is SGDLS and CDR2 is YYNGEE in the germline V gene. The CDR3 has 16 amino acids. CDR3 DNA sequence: TGTGCCAGCAGCGCTGGGACTAGCGAGAAAACCAGGGAGCTGTTTTTT. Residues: CASSAGTSEKTRELFF.

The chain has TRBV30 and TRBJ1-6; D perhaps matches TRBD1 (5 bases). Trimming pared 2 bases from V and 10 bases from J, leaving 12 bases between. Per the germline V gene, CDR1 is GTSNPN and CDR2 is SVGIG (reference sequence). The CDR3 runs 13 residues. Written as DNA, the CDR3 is TGTGCCTGGAGTAGACAGATAGAGTCACCCCTCCACTTT. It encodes CAWSRQIESPLHF.

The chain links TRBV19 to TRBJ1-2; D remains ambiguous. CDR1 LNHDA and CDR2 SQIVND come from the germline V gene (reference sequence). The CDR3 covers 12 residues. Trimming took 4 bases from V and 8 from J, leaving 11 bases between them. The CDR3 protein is CASSNLWRGYTF. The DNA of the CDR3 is TGTGCCAGTAGTAACCTTTGGAGGGGCTACACCTTC.

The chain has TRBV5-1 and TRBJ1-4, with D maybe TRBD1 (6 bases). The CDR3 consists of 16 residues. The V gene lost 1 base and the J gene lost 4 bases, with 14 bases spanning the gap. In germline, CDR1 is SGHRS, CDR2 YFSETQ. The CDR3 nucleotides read TGCGCCAGCAGCTTGAGTACGGGGGGCGTTAATGAAAAACTGTTTTTT. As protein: CASSLSTGGVNEKLFF. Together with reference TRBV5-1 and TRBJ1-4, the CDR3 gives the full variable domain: KAGVTQTPRYLIKTRGQQVTLSCSPISGHRSVSWYQQTPGQGLQFLFEYFSETQRNKGNFPGRFSGRQFSNSRSEMNVSTLELGDSALYLCASSLSTGGVNEKLFFGSGTQLSVL.

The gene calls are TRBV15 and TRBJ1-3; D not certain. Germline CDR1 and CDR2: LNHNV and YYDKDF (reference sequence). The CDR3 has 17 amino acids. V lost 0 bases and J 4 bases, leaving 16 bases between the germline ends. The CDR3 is CATSRDLGPGLGNTIYF. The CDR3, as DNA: TGTGCCACCAGCAGAGATTTGGGCCCGGGGTTGGGAAACACCATATATTTT.

CDR3 sequence reads: CASSYRLAGAPNEQFF. CDR3 in DNA: TGTGCCAGCAGTTACCGTTTAGCGGGAGCTCCCAATGAGCAGTTCTTC. V usage is TRBV6-7 and J usage is TRBJ2-1, with 9 bases aligning to TRBD2. TRBV6-7 is identified as an open reading frame with a role that is uncertain. This CDR3 comprises 16 residues. V lost 2 bases and J lost 6; bases outside the gene matches: 8.

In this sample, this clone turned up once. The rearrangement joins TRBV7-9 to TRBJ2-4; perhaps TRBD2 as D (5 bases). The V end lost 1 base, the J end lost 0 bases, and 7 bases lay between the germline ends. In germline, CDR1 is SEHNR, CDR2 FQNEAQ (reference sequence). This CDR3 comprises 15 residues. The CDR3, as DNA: TGTGCCAGCAGCTTAGGGGCGGGAGCCAAAAACATTCAGTACTTC. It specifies CASSLGAGAKNIQYF.

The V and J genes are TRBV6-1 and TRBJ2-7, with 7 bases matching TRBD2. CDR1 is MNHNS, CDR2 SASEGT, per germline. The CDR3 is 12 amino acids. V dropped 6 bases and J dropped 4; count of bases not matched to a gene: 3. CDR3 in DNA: TGTGCCAGCAGGCGGGAGCTTTACGAGCAGTACTTC. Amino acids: CASRRELYEQYF.

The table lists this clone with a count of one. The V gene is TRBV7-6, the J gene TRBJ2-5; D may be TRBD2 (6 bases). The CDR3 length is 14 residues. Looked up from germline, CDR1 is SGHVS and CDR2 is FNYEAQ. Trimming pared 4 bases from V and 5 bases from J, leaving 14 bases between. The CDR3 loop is CASSSTSIGETQYF. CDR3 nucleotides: TGTGCCAGCAGCTCGACTAGTATAGGGGAGACCCAGTACTTC.

The CDR3 region has the DNA TGTGCCAGCAGTTACAGAGGGGGAGGGCTCTACGAGCAGTACTTC. Residues: CASSYRGGGLYEQYF. The chain employs TRBV6-5 and TRBJ2-7, with D possibly being TRBD2 (7 bases). The V end lost 2 bases, the J end lost 3 bases, and 14 bases lay between the germline ends. This CDR3 has 15 amino acids. Germline V gives CDR1 MNHEY, CDR2 SVGAGI.

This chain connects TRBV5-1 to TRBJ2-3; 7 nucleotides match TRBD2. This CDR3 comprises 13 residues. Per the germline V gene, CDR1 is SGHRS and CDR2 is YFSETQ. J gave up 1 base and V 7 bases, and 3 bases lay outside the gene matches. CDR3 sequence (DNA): TGCGCCAGCCATGGACTAGGCACAGATACGCAGTATTTT. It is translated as CASHGLGTDTQYF. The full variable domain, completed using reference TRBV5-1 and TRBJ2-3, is KAGVTQTPRYLIKTRGQQVTLSCSPISGHRSVSWYQQTPGQGLQFLFEYFSETQRNKGNFPGRFSGRQFSNSRSEMNVSTLELGDSALYLCASHGLGTDTQYFGPGTRLTVL.

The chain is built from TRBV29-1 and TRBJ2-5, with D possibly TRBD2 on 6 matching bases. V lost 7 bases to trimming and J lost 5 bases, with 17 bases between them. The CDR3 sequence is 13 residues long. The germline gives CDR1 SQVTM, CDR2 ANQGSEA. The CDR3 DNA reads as TGCAGCGGAAGAGGGAGGTTAGCGGAGACCCAGTACTTC. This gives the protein CSGRGRLAETQYF.

Written as DNA, the CDR3 is TGTGCCATCAGTTTATCGGGACAGGGGAATGAAAAACTGTTTTTT. Its translation: CAISLSGQGNEKLFF. V is TRBV10-3 and J is TRBJ1-4; TRBD1 matches 10 bases. V lost 5 bases, J lost 5 bases, and 5 bases stayed unmatched. The CDR3 runs to 15 residues. The germline V gene has CDR1 ENHRY and CDR2 SYGVKD.